This T cell receptor beta chain derives from a study of OX40 agonist ivuxolimab in advanced cancers. The CDR3 totals 14 residues. Germline V gene lookup returns CDR1 SGHNT and CDR2 YYREEE (reference sequence). V was pared by 1 base and J by 7 bases, with 5 bases of the junction left unmatched. The method was immunoSEQ multiplex PCR; TCRdb's version includes in-frame clones alone and lacks a portion of them. In the table there are 69,000 or so clones, about four fifths of which are singletons. The sequenced sample was CD4+ or CD8+ T cells sorted from blood, obtained in a trial of the OX40 agonist ivuxolimab. The TCR comes from an adult with an advanced solid tumor such as melanoma, head and neck, liver or kidney cancer. This chain joins TRBV5-4 and TRBJ2-1; TRBD2 matches at 7 bases. The DNA of the CDR3 is TGTGCCAGCAGCTTGCGGGGAGGGTCAAATGAGCAGTTCTTC. As protein: CASSLRGGSNEQFF.